Following are 16 T cell receptor beta chains from one sample sequenced in a study of blood T cell repertoires in COVID-19. The protocol was immunoSEQ multiplex PCR, while the TCRdb copy is restricted to in-frame clones and leaves out a portion. The sample has over 200,000 clones; approximately 90% are singletons. Source material: PBMCs or T cells enriched from blood (not recorded which). Every receptor here comes from a man between 18 and 35 years old with acute COVID-19.

The chain joins TRBV11-2 to TRBJ2-2; 8 bases match TRBD2. The V gene end was trimmed by 5 bases and the J gene end by 0 bases; junction bases not matched to a gene: 8. Germline-derived CDR1 and CDR2 are SGHAT and FQNNGV. The CDR3 sequence is 17 residues long. This CDR3 is CASSPPWTSPNTGELFF. In DNA form, the CDR3 reads TGTGCCAGCAGCCCCCCTTGGACTAGCCCGAACACCGGGGAGCTGTTTTTT.

V gene TRBV24-1 combines with J gene TRBJ2-5; 7 bases align to TRBD1. The CDR3 has 14 residues. CDR1 is KGHDR and CDR2 is SFDVKD in the germline V gene. V shed 4 bases, J shed 5 bases, and the junction held 6 bases outside the gene matches. CDR3 amino acids: CATSESTGDETQYF. CDR3 bases: TGTGCCACCAGTGAAAGCACAGGGGACGAGACCCAGTACTTC.

The rearrangement uses TRBV2 and TRBJ2-2, with 8 bases aligning to TRBD1. Looked up from germline, CDR1 is SNHLY and CDR2 is FYNNEI. Unmatched junction bases numbered 6, after V lost 8 bases and J lost 4 bases. CDR3 length equals 14 residues. The CDR3 protein is CASVPGTGTGELFF. The CDR3 DNA reads as TGTGCCAGCGTTCCTGGGACAGGCACCGGGGAGCTGTTTTTT.

This clone was observed at least ten times. DNA of the CDR3: TGTGCCAGCAGTTACGGACAGGGAGGACCCGGGGAGCTGTTTTTT. Protein: CASSYGQGGPGELFF. This rearrangement joins TRBV6-2 or TRBV6-3 to TRBJ2-2, with 8 bases matching TRBD1. Trimming took 2 bases from V and 6 from J; bases not matched to a gene: 5. In germline, CDR1 is MNHEY, CDR2 SVGEGT. The CDR3 consists of 15 residues.

The chain has TRBV13 and TRBJ2-2; the D is unclear. V lost 4 bases and J 5 bases, leaving 17 bases between the germline ends. Germline V lookup: CDR1 PRHDT, CDR2 FYEKMQ (reference sequence). This CDR3 region has 16 residues. CDR3 amino acids: CASSSPADIKTGELFF. CDR3 coding DNA: TGTGCCAGCAGCTCTCCAGCAGACATTAAGACCGGGGAGCTGTTTTTT.

The V gene is TRBV10-3, the J gene TRBJ2-7, with 10 bases fitting TRBD1. The CDR3 covers 13 residues. The germline V gene has CDR1 ENHRY and CDR2 SYGVKD. Trimming cost V 9 bases and J 3 bases; bases outside gene matches: 5. CDR3: CAIRQGANYEQYF. Written as DNA, the CDR3 is TGTGCCATTCGACAGGGGGCTAACTACGAGCAGTACTTC.

CDR3 in DNA: TGTGCCACCAGTGATACGCAGGGGCCCAATCAGCCCCAGCATTTT. This encodes CATSDTQGPNQPQHF. The chain uses TRBV24-1 and TRBJ1-5; possibly TRBD1 for D (6 bases). Deletions cut 3 bases from V and 3 bases from J, with 11 bases between. The CDR3 runs to 15 residues. Germline lookup yields CDR1 KGHDR and CDR2 SFDVKD.

J is TRBJ2-1 and V is TRBV28; 10 bases are shared with TRBD2. Germline values: CDR1 MDHEN, CDR2 SYDVKM. The CDR3 length is 16 residues. V shed 2 bases, J shed 10 bases, and the junction held 11 bases outside the gene matches. Here the CDR3 reads CASSLRSSGRLGEQFF. In DNA form, the CDR3 reads TGTGCCAGCAGTTTAAGGAGTAGCGGGAGGCTTGGAGAGCAGTTCTTC.

V usage is TRBV6-5 and J usage is TRBJ1-5, with 7 bases lining up with TRBD1. Per the germline V gene, CDR1 is MNHEY and CDR2 is SVGAGI. The CDR3 is made up of 14 amino acids. V lost 6 bases, J lost 1 base, and 3 bases stayed unmatched. This CDR3 reads CASSRDSSNQPQHF. The CDR3 DNA sequence: TGTGCCAGCAGCCGGGACAGCAGCAATCAGCCCCAGCATTTT.

This rearrangement joins TRBV7-9 to TRBJ1-2; 8 bases fit TRBD1. Unmatched junction bases numbered 4, after V lost 2 bases and J lost 8 bases. Germline V gene sequence: CDR1 SEHNR, CDR2 FQNEAQ (reference sequence). This CDR3 is built from 13 residues. The CDR3 region is CASSLQGAGGYTF. CDR3 DNA sequence: TGTGCCAGCAGCTTACAGGGGGCGGGAGGCTACACCTTC.

This chain links TRBV27 with TRBJ1-5; maybe TRBD1 (6 bases). The CDR3 covers 15 residues. Between the trimmed V and J ends, which lost 6 bases and 4 bases, there was a span of 16 bases. Germline assignment: CDR1 MNHEY and CDR2 SMNVEV (reference sequence). The chain's CDR3 is CASREGGGDNQPQHF. CDR3 bases: TGTGCCAGCAGGGAAGGGGGTGGGGATAATCAGCCCCAGCATTTT.

The chain carries TRBV10-3 and TRBJ2-1, with TRBD2 identical over 14 bases. CDR1 and CDR2 (germline): ENHRY, SYGVKD. This CDR3 has 14 amino acids. The V and J ends lost 0 bases and 14 bases, in that order; junction bases with no gene match: 3. CDR3 DNA sequence: TGTGCCATCAGTGAGTCGGGACTAGCGGGAGCTGAGTTCTTC. It translates to CAISESGLAGAEFF.

The genes are TRBV5-5 and TRBJ1-4; tentative D call: TRBD1 (5 bases). The CDR3 consists of 13 residues. Germline V gene data show CDR1 as SGHKS and CDR2 as YYEKEE (reference sequence). V was clipped by 3 bases and J by 8 bases, with 11 bases between them. The CDR3: CASSSGAQEKLFF. DNA for the CDR3: TGTGCCAGCAGCTCTGGGGCGCAAGAAAAACTGTTTTTT.

This clone was detected many times. The chain has TRBV4-1 and TRBJ2-1; 12 nucleotides line up with TRBD2. Germline CDR1 MGHRA, CDR2 YSYEKL. Trimming cost V 1 base and J 7 bases; bases outside gene matches: 14. This CDR3 comprises 19 residues. DNA for the CDR3: TGCGCCAGCAGCCAAGTGCTAGCGGGAGGGCCGAAGATAGAGAATGAGCAGTTCTTC. Protein: CASSQVLAGGPKIENEQFF.

The V call is TRBV11-3, the J call TRBJ2-5; D is unclear. The CDR3 totals 14 residues. The ends were cut back, 1 base at V and 2 bases at J, with 8 bases in the middle. In germline, CDR1 is SGHNT, CDR2 YENEEA. The CDR3 DNA reads as TGTGCCAGCAGCTTAGGCACGGGTCAAGAGACCCAGTACTTC. Translated: CASSLGTGQETQYF.

The rearrangement joins TRBV12-3 or TRBV12-4 to TRBJ1-6; D is uncertain. The length of the CDR3 is 12 residues. The V gene lost 5 bases and the J gene lost 7 bases, with 6 bases spanning the gap. Written as DNA, the CDR3 is TGTGCCAGCAGTATCAGGAATTCACCCCTCCACTTT. This gives the protein CASSIRNSPLHF.